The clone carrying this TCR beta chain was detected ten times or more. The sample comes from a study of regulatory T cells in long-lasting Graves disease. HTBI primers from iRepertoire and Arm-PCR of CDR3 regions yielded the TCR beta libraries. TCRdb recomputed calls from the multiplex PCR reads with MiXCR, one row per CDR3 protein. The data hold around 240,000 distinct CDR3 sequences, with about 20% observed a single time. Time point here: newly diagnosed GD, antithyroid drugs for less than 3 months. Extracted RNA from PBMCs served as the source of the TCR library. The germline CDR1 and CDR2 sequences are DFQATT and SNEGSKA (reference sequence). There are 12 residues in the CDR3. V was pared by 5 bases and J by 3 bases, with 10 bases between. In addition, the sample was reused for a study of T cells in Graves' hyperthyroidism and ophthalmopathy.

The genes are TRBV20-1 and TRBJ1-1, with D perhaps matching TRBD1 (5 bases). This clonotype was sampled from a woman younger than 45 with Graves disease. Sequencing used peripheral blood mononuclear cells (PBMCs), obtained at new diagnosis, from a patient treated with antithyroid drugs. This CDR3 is CSAYGGDTEAFF. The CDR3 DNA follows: TGCAGTGCTTACGGGGGGGACACTGAAGCTTTCTTT.